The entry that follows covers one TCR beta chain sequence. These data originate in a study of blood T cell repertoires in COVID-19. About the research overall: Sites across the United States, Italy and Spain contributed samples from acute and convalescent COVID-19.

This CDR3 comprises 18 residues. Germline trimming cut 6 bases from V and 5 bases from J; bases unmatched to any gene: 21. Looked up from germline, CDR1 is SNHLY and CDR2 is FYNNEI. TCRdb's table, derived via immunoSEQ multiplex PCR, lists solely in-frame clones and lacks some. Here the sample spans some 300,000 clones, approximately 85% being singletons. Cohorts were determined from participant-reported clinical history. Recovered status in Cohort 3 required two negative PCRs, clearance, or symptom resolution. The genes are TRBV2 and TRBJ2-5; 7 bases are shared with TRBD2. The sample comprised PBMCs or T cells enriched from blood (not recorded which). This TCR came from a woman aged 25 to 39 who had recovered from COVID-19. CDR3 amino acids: CASRTRTSFSVHQETQYF. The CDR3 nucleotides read TGTGCCAGCAGAACTAGGACTAGTTTTTCCGTCCATCAGGAGACCCAGTACTTC.